These T cell receptor beta chains were read from a single sample in a study of cytomegalovirus exposure and HLA in healthy donors. Repertoires were generated with immunoSEQ multiplex PCR, while TCRdb's copy carries only in-frame clones and drops some. The table records 55,000 to 80,000 clones, 85% to 95% of them present only once. The specimen was PBMCs. All receptors come from a woman between 18 and 30 years old in good health and CMV-seropositive. Both conserved end residues are trimmed from each CDR3. Size values are once, few and many counts, or a class for expanded clones, and some rows have none.

>TRBJ2-7|TRBV5-1|.
ASSGSGMGYEQY
>TRBJ1-1|TRBV19|.
ASSGNKNTEAF
>TRBJ2-7|TRBV27|.
ASRPGLGRGWEQY
>TRBJ2-7|TRBV5-1|.
ASSPGSSYEQY
>TRBJ1-1|TRBV11-2|.
ASSPGQGAEKRYTEAF
>TRBJ2-6|TRBV5-1|.
ASSFMGQGTISGANVLT
>TRBJ2-7|TRBV7-2|once
ASSPYYGGPSSYEQY
>TRBJ2-7|TRBV6-5|.
ASSYGTGEEY
>TRBJ2-1|TRBV27|.
ASTRLAGDNEQF
>TRBJ1-4|TRBV5-5|once
ASSWRQIATNEKLF
>TRBJ1-2|TRBV28|.
ASSLQGGWWGYT
>TRBJ2-2|TRBV18|.
ASFMMTGTGGTGELF
>TRBJ1-1|TRBV27|.
ASSLIAGPNTEAF
>TRBJ2-5|TRBV7-8|.
ASSGGVAAGGETQY
>TRBJ2-7|TRBV5-1|.
ASSFAGYEQY
>TRBJ2-2|TRBV11-2|.
ASSLTGFSTTGELF
>TRBJ1-2|TRBV6-5|.
ASSSNYRDLWGYT
>TRBJ1-6|TRBV4-3|.
ASSQSAQGNSPLH
>TRBJ2-5|TRBV19|.
ASRSTGEETQY
>TRBJ1-1|TRBV29-1|.
SVAGGVGDTEAF
>TRBJ2-5|TRBV11-2|.
ASSLGEETQY
>TRBJ2-6|TRBV6-5|.
ASSIVDSGANVLT
>TRBJ2-1|TRBV9|.
ASSGRLAPYNEQF
>TRBJ1-5|TRBV6-1|.
ASSPLAGNYQPQH
>TRBJ2-5|TRBV19|.
ASSPDRRETQY
>TRBJ2-2|TRBV2|.
ASSDRGNTGELF